The source of this T cell receptor beta chain is a study of blood T cell repertoires in COVID-19. For the study at large: Samples of COVID-19 (acute and convalescent) were obtained from the United States, Italy and Spain.

This CDR3 contains 15 residues. The V gene lost 4 bases and the J gene lost 3 bases, with 13 bases spanning the gap. The V gene's germline CDR1 is MDHEN and CDR2 SYDVKM. Under the authors' procedure: Amplified reference gene primers provided the basis for estimating nucleated cell counts. Clones were sequenced by immunoSEQ multiplex PCR, and TCRdb holds only the in-frame ones, with some missing. That table furnishes V, J and clone size, whereas the DNA furnished D and trimming. Of about 170,000 clones detected, over 75% appear once; the ten largest clones hold less than 8%. The J gene is TRBJ1-5, the V gene TRBV28; D perhaps matches TRBD1 (5 bases). The clonotype was recovered from an elderly man with COVID-19, enrolled during active disease. The specimen was peripheral blood. As DNA, the CDR3 is TGTGCCAGCAGTTCCTCGGGACTCCCCAATCAGCCCCAGCATTTT. Translating it yields CASSSSGLPNQPQHF.